This TCR beta chain was identified during a study of blood T cell repertoires in COVID-19. The CDR3 extends over 11 amino acids. Germline assignment: CDR1 WNHNN and CDR2 SYGVQD (reference sequence). V was clipped by 3 bases and J by 8 bases, with 7 bases between them. The repertoire was sequenced with immunoSEQ multiplex PCR; TCRdb's copy has only in-frame clones and lacks some. In the table there are 70,000 to 80,000 clones, about nine tenths of which are singletons. The sequenced sample consisted of peripheral blood. The receptor was isolated from a woman aged 60-75 years with acute or convalescent COVID-19. The chain employs TRBV10-1 and TRBJ1-1; no definite D call. The CDR3 is CASSDWREAFF. The CDR3 bases are TGCGCCAGCAGTGATTGGAGGGAAGCTTTCTTT.